The 20 T cell receptor beta chains below were found in one sample sequenced in a study of OX40 agonist ivuxolimab in advanced cancers. Using immunoSEQ multiplex PCR, the repertoire was profiled, and TCRdb retains in-frame clones only, with some absent. Of 60,000 or so clones in the sample, roughly 84% were seen once. Sequences were derived from CD4+ or CD8+ T cells sorted from blood, sampled in a trial of the OX40 agonist ivuxolimab. The receptors derive from an adult with an advanced solid tumor such as melanoma, head and neck, liver or kidney cancer.

CDR3 coding DNA: TGTGCCAGCAGCCTGGAGTTGTCGGGAGCTTACGATACGCAGTATTTT. Protein: CASSLELSGAYDTQYF. J is TRBJ2-3 and V is TRBV5-6, with D perhaps TRBD2 (6 bases). V was trimmed by 4 bases and J by 6 bases, leaving 21 bases between them. Germline loops: CDR1 SGHDT, CDR2 YYEEEE. CDR3 size: 16 residues.

This rearrangement joins TRBV7-9 to TRBJ2-2; D gene uncertain. CDR3 length: 15 residues. Germline CDR1 reads SEHNR; CDR2 reads FQNEAQ (reference sequence). The V end was cut by 3 bases, the J end by 7 bases, with 15 bases between. The CDR3: CASSLGGAGGGELFF. In nucleotides, the CDR3 is TGTGCCAGCAGCTTGGGCGGAGCCGGTGGCGGGGAGCTGTTTTTT.

The chain combines TRBV15 with TRBJ1-3; D not resolved. The CDR3 is 12 amino acids. V shed 6 bases and J shed 4 bases, with 7 bases lying between them. Per germline, CDR1 LNHNV and CDR2 YYDKDF (reference sequence). For the CDR3, the DNA is TGTGCCACCAGTTCCATGGGAAACACCATATATTTT. Amino acids: CATSSMGNTIYF.

The CDR3 region is CASSRDRGLYEKLFF. CDR3 coding DNA: TGTGCCAGCAGCCGCGACAGGGGGCTTTATGAAAAACTGTTTTTT. The V and J genes are TRBV7-9 and TRBJ1-4; 10 nucleotides align to TRBD1. Per the germline V gene, CDR1 is SEHNR and CDR2 is FQNEAQ (reference sequence). The CDR3 contains 15 residues. V was clipped by 5 bases and J by 6 bases; unmatched bases: 6. Looking up the rest from reference TRBV7-9 and TRBJ1-4 gives the full variable domain: DTGVSQNPRHKITKRGQNVTFRCDPISEHNRLYWYRQTLGQGPEFLTYFQNEAQLEKSRLLSDRFSAERPKGSFSTLEIQRTEQGDSAMYLCASSRDRGLYEKLFFGSGTQLSVL.

This sequence joins TRBV28 and TRBJ2-7; weak D call: TRBD1 (5 bases). Trimming removed 2 bases from V and 7 bases from J, with 15 bases in between. Germline V gene lookup returns CDR1 MDHEN and CDR2 SYDVKM. CDR3 length: 14 residues. DNA of the CDR3: TGTGCCAGCAGTTTAGGCAGGGTCCTTCGGGAGCAGTACTTC. Protein product: CASSLGRVLREQYF. Complete variable domain (other parts from reference TRBV28 and TRBJ2-7): DVKVTQSSRYLVKRTGEKVFLECVQDMDHENMFWYRQDPGLGLRLIYFSYDVKMKEKGDIPEGYSVSREKKERFSLILESASTNQTSMYLCASSLGRVLREQYFGPGTRLTVT.

This rearrangement joins TRBV4-1 to TRBJ1-2; perhaps TRBD1 as D (5 bases). The CDR3 contains 17 residues. Trimming removed 0 bases from V and 5 bases from J, with 19 bases in between. Germline V gives CDR1 MGHRA, CDR2 YSYEKL. The CDR3 coding sequence is TGCGCCAGCAGCCAAGATCTTTGGGGGGGTGCGCAATATGGCTACACCTTC. Translation: CASSQDLWGGAQYGYTF.

The chain uses TRBV5-6 and TRBJ2-1; 10 bases are a match to TRBD1. In germline, CDR1 is SGHDT, CDR2 YYEEEE. The ends lost 7 bases at V and 4 bases at J; junction bases unmatched: 5. This CDR3 has 14 residues. Here the CDR3 reads CASQAGQGYNEQFF. CDR3 nucleotide sequence: TGTGCCAGCCAGGCGGGACAGGGGTACAATGAGCAGTTCTTC.

J is TRBJ1-2 and V is TRBV4-2; tentatively, D is TRBD1 (6 bases). The germline gives CDR1 LGHNA, CDR2 YNFKEQ. This CDR3 region has 15 residues. The V gene lost 3 bases and the J gene lost 8 bases, with 19 bases spanning the gap. CDR3 region: CASSQKQGLEDGYTF. CDR3 sequence (DNA): TGTGCCAGCAGCCAGAAACAGGGCTTGGAGGACGGCTACACCTTC.

The V call is TRBV5-5, the J call TRBJ2-7, with D unclear. V was clipped by 4 bases and J by 3 bases, with 8 bases between them. Germline V gives CDR1 SGHKS, CDR2 YYEKEE (reference sequence). CDR3 length: 12 residues. Here the CDR3 reads CASSLGNYEQYF. Here the CDR3 DNA reads TGTGCCAGCAGCCTTGGTAACTACGAGCAGTACTTC. The full variable domain, rest sourced from reference TRBV5-5 and TRBJ2-7, is DAGVTQSPTHLIKTRGQQVTLRCSPISGHKSVSWYQQVLGQGPQFIFQYYEKEERGRGNFPDRFSARQFPNYSSELNVNALLLGDSALYLCASSLGNYEQYFGPGTRLTVT.

This rearrangement joins TRBV7-9 to TRBJ2-3; no reliable D call. Looked up from germline, CDR1 is SEHNR and CDR2 is FQNEAQ (reference sequence). V was shortened by 5 bases and J by 0 bases, with 9 bases between the two germline ends. The CDR3 is 14 amino acids. The CDR3 is CASSLSSSTDTQYF. CDR3 bases: TGTGCCAGCAGCCTTAGCTCGAGCACAGATACGCAGTATTTT.

The J gene is TRBJ2-1, the V gene TRBV28, with TRBD2 matching over 9 bases. The CDR3 has 13 residues. The J segment lost 8 bases and the V segment lost 1 base, leaving 0 bases of the junction unmatched. Germline CDR1 and CDR2: MDHEN and SYDVKM. The CDR3 region has the DNA TGTGCCAGCAGTTTATTAGCGGGAGATGAGCAGTTCTTC. This codes for CASSLLAGDEQFF.

This clone was detected only once. V and J are TRBV6-1 and TRBJ1-4; no clear D gene. CDR3 length: 18 residues. Germline V gives CDR1 MNHNS, CDR2 SASEGT. V was clipped by 1 base and J by 2 bases, with 17 bases between them. This CDR3 reads CASSEVTLNPGTNEKLFF. CDR3 bases: TGTGCCAGCAGTGAAGTCACCCTCAACCCCGGCACTAATGAAAAACTGTTTTTT.

There are a few counts of this clone. This sequence joins TRBV19 and TRBJ2-5, with D perhaps matching TRBD2 (7 bases). This CDR3 spans 13 amino acids. Germline V gene data show CDR1 as LNHDA and CDR2 as SQIVND (reference sequence). V was clipped by 6 bases and J by 5 bases, with 13 bases between them. CDR3 sequence: CASSRGARETQYF. In DNA form, the CDR3 reads TGTGCCAGTAGCCGGGGGGCACGGGAGACCCAGTACTTC.

Regarding this clone: At one end the junction does not follow the germline gene, possibly because of a read error. The CDR3 loop reads CAWSVGHRGAVF. The CDR3 DNA sequence: TGTGCCTGGAGTGTAGGGCACCGGGGAGCTGTTTTT. This chain joins TRBV30 and TRBJ2-2; D is perhaps TRBD2 (5 bases). CDR3 size: 12 residues. CDR1 is GTSNPN, CDR2 SVGIG, per germline (reference sequence).

V usage is TRBV18 and J usage is TRBJ1-5, with 10 bases lining up with TRBD1. The CDR3 loop spans 14 amino acids. Germline V gene sequence: CDR1 KGHSH, CDR2 LQKENI. The V and J ends lost 3 bases and 11 bases, in that order; junction bases with no gene match: 7. CDR3 loop: CASSPTGGEGAQHF. In nucleotides, the CDR3 is TGTGCCAGCTCACCGACAGGGGGCGAAGGCGCCCAGCATTTT. Filled out from reference TRBV18 and TRBJ1-5, the complete variable domain reads NAGVMQNPRHLVRRRGQEARLRCSPMKGHSHVYWYRQLPEEGLKFMVYLQKENIIDESGMPKERFSAEFPKEGPSILRIQQVVRGDSAAYFCASSPTGGEGAQHFGDGTRLSIL.

J is TRBJ2-3 and V is TRBV6-4, with a weak D call TRBD1 (6 bases). V lost 4 bases and J 4 bases, leaving 33 bases between the germline ends. The CDR3 is 21 amino acids. Germline V gene data show CDR1 as MRHNA and CDR2 as SNTAGT. CDR3 DNA sequence: TGTGCCAGCAGTGCCTCTTACAGGGAAATTTTCCGATCCAACGAACCAGATACGCAGTATTTT. Translation gives CASSASYREIFRSNEPDTQYF.

The chain recombines TRBV7-9 with TRBJ2-1; D may be TRBD1 or TRBD2 (5 bases each). Germline V CDR1 and CDR2: SEHNR, FQNEAQ (reference sequence). The length of the CDR3 is 18 residues. V lost 0 bases and J lost 2, with 17 bases in between. CDR3 nucleotides: TGTGCCAGCAGCTTAGCCGGGGCCGGAAGGGACCCCTACAATGAGCAGTTCTTC. As protein: CASSLAGAGRDPYNEQFF.

This clone appeared a single time. J is TRBJ1-3 and V is TRBV4-2; perhaps TRBD1 as D (5 bases). The ends were cut back, 4 bases at V and 2 bases at J, with 9 bases in the middle. CDR1 is LGHNA, CDR2 YNFKEQ, per germline. This CDR3 is 14 amino acids long. The CDR3 protein is CASSPRTPGNTIYF. CDR3 bases: TGTGCCAGCAGCCCGCGGACACCTGGAAACACCATATATTTT.

The chain carries TRBV5-4 and TRBJ1-4; D is perhaps TRBD1 (6 bases). The CDR3 covers 15 residues. The germline gives CDR1 SGHNT, CDR2 YYREEE (reference sequence). V lost 0 bases to trimming and J lost 8 bases, with 14 bases between them. The DNA for the CDR3 is TGTGCCAGCAGCTTGGACGCAGACAGGCCAGAAAAACTGTTTTTT. This sequence encodes CASSLDADRPEKLFF.

This chain uses TRBV19 with TRBJ2-7; D is perhaps TRBD2 (6 bases). The CDR3 has 14 amino acids. From germline, CDR1 is LNHDA and CDR2 SQIVND (reference sequence). Between the trimmed V and J ends, which lost 1 base and 9 bases, there was a span of 16 bases. CDR3 loop: CASSIAPGDHGQYF. In DNA form, the CDR3 reads TGTGCCAGTAGTATAGCCCCGGGAGACCATGGGCAGTACTTC.